Listed below are T cell receptor beta chains from one sample, sequenced in a study of vaccination and CD4 T cells after COVID-19. The antigens for these receptors are not known. One entry per CDR3 protein, called by TCRdb with MiXCR from the PCR reads. This table has approximately 20,000 distinct CDR3 sequences, roughly 49% appearing once. The source material was CD4+ T cells from blood, cultured in vitro, sampled before SARS-CoV-2 vaccination. These TCRs come from a human donor who had recovered from COVID-19. The conserved cysteine and the conserved F or W are not part of the CDR3 here. A D gene is named only where the DNA matches it firmly.

J: TRBJ2-7; D: TRBD1; V: TRBV27; CDR3: ASTGSGQPPYEQY
J: TRBJ1-6; D: .; V: TRBV12-5; CDR3: ASGLVADLTGSPLH
J: TRBJ1-1; D: .; V: TRBV11-2; CDR3: ASSYQGQSPEAF
J: TRBJ1-4; D: TRBD1; V: TRBV20-1; CDR3: SAIPYRDRGRMGTKKLF
J: TRBJ2-2; D: TRBD2; V: TRBV20-1; CDR3: SARIGRAYTGELF
J: TRBJ1-2; D: TRBD1; V: TRBV6-1; CDR3: ASSPPGQGYGYT
J: TRBJ1-2; D: .; V: TRBV19; CDR3: ASRQVGYGYT
J: TRBJ1-2; D: TRBD1; V: TRBV19; CDR3: ASSIDLQGRSGGYT
J: TRBJ1-6; D: .; V: TRBV7-6; CDR3: ASSLGGLGSPLH
J: TRBJ2-7; D: .; V: TRBV20-1; CDR3: SARYGGSTYEQY
J: TRBJ2-5; D: .; V: TRBV7-8; CDR3: ASSLLSSSGSTQY
J: TRBJ2-1; D: TRBD1; V: TRBV20-1; CDR3: SAIYQPGGGNEQF
J: TRBJ2-7; D: .; V: TRBV2; CDR3: ASSEEFGGYEQY